Below are 3 T cell receptor beta chains sequenced from a single sample in a study of metastatic and nonmetastatic thyroid tumors. TCRdb re-called clones from the PCR reads using MiXCR. This sample has roughly 53,000 clones, with roughly 22% found just once. All patients were treatment-naive before thyroid surgery. Sequenced input: blood. These receptors were collected from a female donor with papillary thyroid cancer or a benign thyroid nodule (not recorded which). Some clones in this sample may be carry-over from other donors' samples.

The chain links TRBV5-5 to TRBJ2-1; the D is unclear. The CDR3 covers 18 residues. Germline loops: CDR1 SGHKS, CDR2 YYEKEE (reference sequence). V dropped 0 bases and J dropped 8 bases, with 24 bases sitting between them. This chain's CDR3 is CASSLGSTPVAYNHEQFF. Written as DNA, the CDR3 is TGTGCCAGCAGCTTGGGGTCTACCCCTGTGGCCTACAACCATGAGCAGTTCTTC.

This clone is deemed medium-sized. Other nucleotide sequences in the sample specify the same CDR3. The chain recombines TRBV6-1 with TRBJ2-1; no firm D call. The CDR3 runs 15 residues. V lost 6 bases and J lost 3, with 15 bases in between. CDR1 is MNHNS and CDR2 is SASEGT in the germline V gene. The CDR3 loop is CASRGSGLGYNEQFF. CDR3 DNA sequence: TGTGCCAGCAGGGGGTCGGGCCTCGGCTACAATGAGCAGTTCTTC.

This clone was detected ten times or more. The J gene is TRBJ2-2, the V gene TRBV24-1; a weak D match, TRBD1 (5 bases). V shed 11 bases and J shed 5 bases, with 11 bases lying between them. The germline V gene encodes CDR1 KGHDR and CDR2 SFDVKD. CDR3 length equals 12 residues. CDR3 nucleotide sequence: TGTGCCAGCACAAGGGGAACCGGGGAGCTGTTTTTT. Residues: CASTRGTGELFF.